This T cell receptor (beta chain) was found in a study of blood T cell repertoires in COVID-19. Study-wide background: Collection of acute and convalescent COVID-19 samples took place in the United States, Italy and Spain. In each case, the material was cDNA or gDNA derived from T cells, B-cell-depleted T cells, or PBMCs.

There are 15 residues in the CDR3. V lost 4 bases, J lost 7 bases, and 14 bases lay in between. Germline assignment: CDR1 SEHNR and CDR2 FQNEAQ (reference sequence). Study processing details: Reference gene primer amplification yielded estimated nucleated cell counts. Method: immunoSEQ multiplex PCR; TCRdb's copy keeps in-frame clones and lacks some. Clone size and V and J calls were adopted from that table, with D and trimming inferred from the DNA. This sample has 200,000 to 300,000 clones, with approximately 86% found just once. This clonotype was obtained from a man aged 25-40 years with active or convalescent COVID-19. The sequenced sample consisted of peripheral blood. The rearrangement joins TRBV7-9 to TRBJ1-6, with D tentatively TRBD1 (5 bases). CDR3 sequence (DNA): TGTGCCAGCAGCTCCGAACAGGCGAACAATTCACCCCTCCACTTT. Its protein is CASSSEQANNSPLHF.